The entry below describes one T cell receptor beta chain. All enrollees were roughly 18 to 100 years old and from about 24 US areas. Two negative PCRs, clearance, or symptom resolution had been documented for recovered Cohort 3 donors. The data are from a study of blood T cell repertoires in COVID-19. About the research overall: The cDNA or gDNA used as material had been derived from T cells, B-cell-depleted T cells, or PBMCs.

V dropped 7 bases and J dropped 0 bases, with 15 bases sitting between them. Per germline, CDR1 SNHLY and CDR2 FYNNEI. The CDR3 spans 15 residues. Per the study methods: Reference gene primer amplification yielded estimated nucleated cell counts. Measured with immunoSEQ multiplex PCR; TCRdb has only the in-frame clones, and not every one. V and J calls and clone size are those listed in that table; D and trimming were worked out from the DNA. The data contain approximately 300,000 clones, around 87% of them singletons. V gene TRBV2 combines with J gene TRBJ1-1; a possible D gene is TRBD1 (6 bases). The specimen sequenced was PBMCs or T cells enriched from blood (not recorded which). The TCR originated in a woman aged 30 to 39 who had recovered from COVID-19. The CDR3 is CASTLTKGVNTEAFF. CDR3 sequence (DNA): TGTGCCAGCACCCTAACGAAGGGGGTGAACACTGAAGCTTTCTTT.